This entry lists 25 T cell receptor beta chains sequenced from one sample in a study of blood T cell repertoires in COVID-19 (dated by TCRdb to the early 2020s). The library was obtained by the immunoSEQ multiplex PCR assay. Not all clones reach the TCRdb copy of this immuneACCESS table, which keeps in-frame sequences only. Checked studies attribute under half of the gap to unresolved V genes and leave the rest unexplained. This sample lists some 220,000 clones; around 85% were detected once. The top ten hold 2% to 3% of the sample. The sequenced sample consisted of peripheral blood. All receptors come from a woman in her 70s with COVID-19, enrolled during active disease.

V usage is TRBV7-2 and J usage is TRBJ2-7; 10 bases are shared with TRBD2. The V gene's germline CDR1 is SGHTA and CDR2 FQGNSA. The CDR3 has 15 residues. J gave up 2 bases and V 5 bases, and 6 bases lay outside the gene matches. The CDR3 region is CASSVLAGMPYEQYF. The CDR3 DNA reads TGTGCCAGCAGCGTACTAGCGGGGATGCCCTACGAGCAGTACTTC.

The rearrangement uses TRBV6-5 and TRBJ1-6; D is uncertain. This CDR3 contains 16 residues. Germline CDR1 and CDR2: MNHEY and SVGAGI. Trimming removed 0 bases from V and 5 bases from J, with 11 bases in between. This chain's CDR3 is CASSYSQHGNNSPLHF. The CDR3 DNA sequence: TGTGCCAGCAGTTACTCCCAGCACGGGAATAATTCACCCCTCCACTTT.

CDR3 region: CASSKSGLGTEAFF. The CDR3, as DNA: TGTGCCAGTAGTAAATCCGGACTGGGGACTGAAGCTTTCTTT. V gene TRBV19 combines with J gene TRBJ1-1; no firm D call. V lost 4 bases and J lost 5, with 14 bases in between. Germline values: CDR1 LNHDA, CDR2 SQIVND (reference sequence). The CDR3 is 14 amino acids.

The genes are TRBV10-3 and TRBJ1-1, with D unclear. Deletions cut 1 base from V and 1 base from J, with 7 bases between. This CDR3 region has 14 residues. CDR1 and CDR2 from the germline V gene are ENHRY and SYGVKD. This CDR3 reads CAISEFSGNTEAFF. The CDR3 DNA reads as TGTGCCATCAGTGAGTTTTCGGGGAACACTGAAGCTTTCTTT.

The V call is TRBV6-2 or TRBV6-3, the J call TRBJ2-2; 8 bases match TRBD2. Trimming took 4 bases from V and 4 from J; bases not matched to a gene: 5. Germline V gives CDR1 MNHEY, CDR2 SVGEGT. The CDR3 has 15 amino acids. The CDR3 sequence: CASSFTGGSTGELFF. The CDR3 nucleotides are TGTGCCAGCAGTTTCACGGGGGGGAGCACCGGGGAGCTGTTTTTT.

The V and J genes are TRBV11-3 and TRBJ2-3, with 8 bases identical to TRBD1. This CDR3 has 18 amino acids. The V gene end was trimmed by 5 bases and the J gene end by 0 bases; junction bases not matched to a gene: 13. Germline lookup yields CDR1 SGHNT and CDR2 YENEEA. CDR3 nucleotide sequence: TGTGCCAGCAGCCGGCCCGGGACAGGCCCAGGTAGCACAGATACGCAGTATTTT. Translating it yields CASSRPGTGPGSTDTQYF.

This chain links TRBV7-9 with TRBJ1-2, with a possible D match to TRBD1 (6 bases). Germline CDR1 reads SEHNR; CDR2 reads FQNEAQ (reference sequence). The ends were cut back, 5 bases at V and 4 bases at J, with 8 bases in the middle. The CDR3 spans 12 residues. CDR3 residues: CASSRDIYGYTF. The CDR3 nucleotides read TGTGCCAGCAGCCGGGACATCTATGGCTACACCTTC.

V and J are TRBV12-5 and TRBJ1-2, with 7 bases lining up with TRBD1. CDR3 length equals 14 residues. Per germline, CDR1 LGHNT and CDR2 FRNRAP. Trimming cost V 7 bases and J 4 bases; bases outside gene matches: 9. The CDR3 bases are TGTGCTAGTGAATTGGGAGCAGGGGGCTATGGCTACACCTTC. The encoded protein is CASELGAGGYGYTF. Variable domain in full (rest from reference TRBV12-5 and TRBJ1-2): DARVTQTPRHKVTEMGQEVTMRCQPILGHNTVFWYRQTMMQGLELLAYFRNRAPLDDSGMPKDRFSAEMPDATLATLKIQPSEPRDSAVYFCASELGAGGYGYTFGSGTRLTVV.

This chain uses TRBV4-2 with TRBJ2-1, with 12 nucleotides matching TRBD2. This CDR3 is 15 amino acids long. The V and J ends lost 7 bases and 8 bases, in that order; junction bases with no gene match: 9. Germline CDR1 LGHNA, CDR2 YNFKEQ. DNA for the CDR3: TGTGCCAGCACCCGACTAGCGGGAGATATGGATGAGCAGTTCTTC. Translation: CASTRLAGDMDEQFF.

The chain uses TRBV7-6 and TRBJ2-2, with 12 bases identical to TRBD2. Trimming removed 5 bases from V and 6 bases from J; junction bases left unmatched: 7. CDR1 is SGHVS, CDR2 FNYEAQ, per germline. The CDR3 loop spans 16 amino acids. Here the CDR3 DNA reads TGTGCCAGCAGCGGAGGACTAGCGGGGACTTCCGGGGAGCTGTTTTTT. It is translated as CASSGGLAGTSGELFF.

This clone was observed a single time. The rearrangement links TRBV5-4 to TRBJ2-1; 11 bases match TRBD2. This CDR3 has 16 residues. Germline values: CDR1 SGHNT, CDR2 YYREEE (reference sequence). Unmatched junction bases numbered 7, after V lost 4 bases and J lost 4 bases. As DNA, the CDR3 is TGTGCCAGCAGCCGGGACGGGACTAGCGGATACAATGAGCAGTTCTTC. This codes for CASSRDGTSGYNEQFF.

The V and J genes are TRBV11-2 and TRBJ2-7, with TRBD1 matching over 9 bases. The CDR3 length is 15 residues. After removal of 1 base from V and 1 base from J, the junction contained 2 bases not matched to a gene. Germline V CDR1 and CDR2: SGHAT, FQNNGV. The CDR3 here is CASSLGGTGSYEQYF. As DNA, the CDR3 is TGTGCCAGCAGCTTAGGTGGGACAGGGTCCTACGAGCAGTACTTC.

The chain uses TRBV5-4 and TRBJ1-2, with 7 positions matching TRBD1. The CDR3 has 16 residues. Germline V gives CDR1 SGHNT, CDR2 YYREEE (reference sequence). V lost 0 bases, J lost 1 base, and 6 bases stayed unmatched. CDR3 nucleotides: TGTGCCAGCAGCTTGGCCGAGGGGGCGGGTAACTATGGCTACACCTTC. The encoded protein is CASSLAEGAGNYGYTF.

This clone was recorded once. This chain connects TRBV7-9 to TRBJ1-1, with D tentatively TRBD1 (6 bases). Germline V CDR1 and CDR2: SEHNR, FQNEAQ (reference sequence). This CDR3 is built from 14 residues. Trimming took 5 bases from V and 2 from J, leaving 12 bases between them. CDR3 bases: TGTGCCAGCAGCCATACAGGGAGTAACACTGAAGCTTTCTTT. As protein: CASSHTGSNTEAFF.

The chain links TRBV6-5 to TRBJ1-1, with TRBD1 matching over 7 bases. After removal of 5 bases from V and 5 bases from J, the junction contained 8 bases not matched to a gene. This CDR3 contains 14 residues. Germline V CDR1 and CDR2: MNHEY, SVGAGI. CDR3 DNA: TGTGCCAGCAGTATCCAGGGGGGTTGGACTGAAGCTTTCTTT. It specifies CASSIQGGWTEAFF.

This sequence joins TRBV5-6 and TRBJ1-1; no reliable D call. V lost 6 bases to trimming and J lost 1 base, with 10 bases between them. Germline values: CDR1 SGHDT, CDR2 YYEEEE. This CDR3 is 13 amino acids long. The CDR3 DNA sequence: TGTGCCAGCACCCTGAGCACGAACACTGAAGCTTTCTTT. Residues: CASTLSTNTEAFF.

The chain combines TRBV9 with TRBJ2-5, with 7 bases that match TRBD1. In germline, CDR1 is SGDLS, CDR2 YYNGEE. The junction had 12 bases not matched to a gene; V was cut back by 0 bases and J by 1 base. There are 18 residues in the CDR3. The CDR3 DNA follows: TGTGCCAGCAGCGTAGTCGGCCGGCTACAGGGGTGCCAAGAGACCCAGTACTTC. Amino acid sequence: CASSVVGRLQGCQETQYF.

This chain uses TRBV2 with TRBJ2-1, with D tentatively TRBD1 (6 bases). Germline V gives CDR1 SNHLY, CDR2 FYNNEI. Trimming left V 6 bases short and J 8 bases short, with 8 bases between. The CDR3 is made up of 11 amino acids. The CDR3 region has the DNA TGTGCCAGCAGCAGGGGCTATGAGCAGTTCTTC. It codes for CASSRGYEQFF.

This chain connects TRBV6-1 to TRBJ1-6; tentative D call: TRBD1 (6 bases). Germline CDR1 reads MNHNS; CDR2 reads SASEGT. V gave up 8 bases and J gave up 6 bases, with 17 bases separating them. There are 15 residues in the CDR3. This CDR3 is CASSPGTPSNSPLHF. In DNA, the CDR3 is TGTGCCAGCTCCCCAGGGACACCGAGTAATTCACCCCTCCACTTT.

V is TRBV5-6 and J is TRBJ1-1; 7 bases map to TRBD1. With 4 bases clipped from V and 4 bases from J, the junction kept 7 bases outside the gene matches. This CDR3 has 14 residues. CDR1 is SGHDT and CDR2 is YYEEEE in the germline V gene. The CDR3 protein is CASSPQGRGTEAFF. In nucleotides, the CDR3 is TGTGCCAGCAGCCCACAGGGGCGGGGCACTGAAGCTTTCTTT.

The chain recombines TRBV2 with TRBJ2-5; 10 bases are shared with TRBD2. This CDR3 has 14 residues. Germline lookup yields CDR1 SNHLY and CDR2 FYNNEI. J gave up 2 bases and V 6 bases, and 3 bases lay outside the gene matches. CDR3 bases: TGTGCCAGCAGAGCGGGGGGGACTCAAGAGACCCAGTACTTC. It yields the protein CASRAGGTQETQYF.

The V gene is TRBV30, the J gene TRBJ1-6, with D maybe TRBD1 (6 bases). Per the germline V gene, CDR1 is GTSNPN and CDR2 is SVGIG (reference sequence). V lost 2 bases, J lost 5 bases, and 13 bases lay in between. The CDR3 extends over 15 amino acids. CDR3 nucleotides: TGTGCCTGGAGTTTACTGGGGGCGAATAATTCACCCCTCCACTTT. Residues: CAWSLLGANNSPLHF.

This rearrangement joins TRBV11-3 to TRBJ2-1; possibly TRBD1 for D (6 bases). Germline V gene data show CDR1 as SGHNT and CDR2 as YENEEA. The ends were cut back, 5 bases at V and 3 bases at J, with 11 bases in the middle. This CDR3 comprises 14 residues. As DNA, the CDR3 is TGTGCCAGCAGCCCGGGACAAATCTACAATGAGCAGTTCTTC. The encoded protein is CASSPGQIYNEQFF.

On this clone itself: The sample contains more than one DNA sequence encoding this CDR3. The chain couples TRBV6-5 to TRBJ1-1; TRBD1 might be the D (5 bases). V was shortened by 2 bases and J by 2 bases, with 12 bases between the two germline ends. The CDR3 is 15 residues long. CDR1 is MNHEY, CDR2 SVGAGI, per germline. The CDR3 reads CASSYGGGLNTEAFF. In DNA, the CDR3 is TGTGCCAGCAGTTACGGGGGGGGACTAAACACTGAAGCTTTCTTT.

The CDR3 here is CASSLDTLRMNTEAFF. The CDR3 nucleotides are TGTGCCAGCAGTCTGGACACACTCAGAATGAACACTGAAGCTTTCTTT. The gene calls are TRBV2 and TRBJ1-1, with D possibly matching TRBD1 (5 bases). The CDR3 runs to 16 residues. V lost 5 bases to trimming and J lost 0 bases, with 16 bases between them. Germline loops: CDR1 SNHLY, CDR2 FYNNEI.